These 14 T cell receptor beta chains originate from one sample sequenced in a study of monozygotic twins with inflammatory bowel disease. TCRdb re-called the 5' RACE reads and shows each CDR3 protein once, DNA omitted. This table lists around 450,000 distinct CDR3 sequences. The sample comprised blood. The receptors stem from a human donor with ulcerative colitis or Crohn's disease, or a healthy co-twin of an affected twin (not recorded which).

V gene TRBV9 combines with J gene TRBJ1-2. This CDR3 has 14 amino acids. Germline assignment: CDR1 SGDLS and CDR2 YYNGEE. CDR3 sequence reads: CASSVERDLGGYTF.

J is TRBJ2-4 and V is TRBV12-3 or TRBV12-4; lacking DNA, the TRBD1 call made by TCRdb goes unchecked. There are 14 residues in the CDR3. The CDR3 here is CASSTHSGADIQYF.

The V gene is TRBV4-2, the J gene TRBJ2-2. The CDR3 is 15 amino acids. The germline V gene encodes CDR1 LGHNA and CDR2 YNFKEQ. This CDR3 reads CASSQWFGGTGELFF.

The chain recombines TRBV4-2 with TRBJ2-2. The CDR3 is 15 amino acids. Per the germline V gene, CDR1 is LGHNA and CDR2 is YNFKEQ. This CDR3 reads CASSQEPDHTGELFF.

This chain joins TRBV27 and TRBJ2-5; TCRdb lists TRBD1, though no DNA is available to test this call. Germline-derived CDR1 and CDR2 are MNHEY and SMNVEV (reference sequence). The CDR3 has 15 amino acids. The CDR3 is CASSLFTGGQETQYF.

This sequence joins TRBV5-4 and TRBJ2-5. The CDR3 covers 13 residues. The germline V gene has CDR1 SGHNT and CDR2 YYREEE (reference sequence). The CDR3 reads CASSFRGQETQYF.

J is TRBJ2-7 and V is TRBV7-2; TCRdb outputs TRBD1, but without DNA this stays unchecked. CDR3 length: 15 amino acids. The germline CDR1 and CDR2 sequences are SGHTA and FQGNSA. This chain's CDR3 is CASSSGVVGSSEQYF.

The chain is built from TRBV7-2 and TRBJ2-1; TCRdb proposes TRBD1, but this gene call is untestable without DNA. Looked up from germline, CDR1 is SGHTA and CDR2 is FQGNSA. The length of the CDR3 is 14 residues. The CDR3 is CASGGQGSGNEQFF.

The chain employs TRBV7-2 and TRBJ2-7; TCRdb returns TRBD1, unconfirmable since there is no DNA. Germline assignment: CDR1 SGHTA and CDR2 FQGNSA. This CDR3 has 14 residues. CDR3: CASSWGRSRGEQYF.

The chain combines TRBV5-1 with TRBJ1-2; TCRdb returns TRBD1, unconfirmable since there is no DNA. The CDR3 covers 15 residues. Looked up from germline, CDR1 is SGHRS and CDR2 is YFSETQ. Here the CDR3 reads CASSLDGRQGSGYTF.

This chain joins TRBV12-3 or TRBV12-4 and TRBJ2-1. CDR3 length: 15 residues. CDR3 in amino acids: CASSYSGSLDNEQFF.

The chain employs TRBV5-1 and TRBJ2-7; TCRdb picks TRBD1, but there is no DNA to check that call. Germline CDR1 and CDR2: SGHRS and YFSETQ. The CDR3 sequence is 14 residues long. The CDR3 protein is CASSLTGQFYEQYF.

V and J are TRBV27 and TRBJ1-1. This CDR3 region has 15 residues. CDR1 is MNHEY and CDR2 is SMNVEV in the germline V gene (reference sequence). CDR3 sequence: CASSSGEGMNTEAFF.

This chain links TRBV15 with TRBJ2-7; TCRdb reports TRBD2, a call that lacks DNA to check it against. The CDR3 runs to 13 residues. CDR1 is LNHNV, CDR2 YYDKDF, per germline (reference sequence). This chain's CDR3 is CATSKGTDYEQYF.